This record looks at one TCR beta chain sequence and its context. Its antigen remains undetermined. No quality values exist for individual bases; no much larger clone is one base distant. The library was made by the immunoSEQ multiplex PCR assay. The multiplex PCR relied on a mix of 60 forward primers for TCR Vbeta segments and 13 reverse primers for TCR Jbeta segments. The CDR3 region of rearranged TCR beta genes was amplified from genomic DNA by a multiplex PCR assay. The Illumina HiSeq System was used to sequence the amplified TCR beta libraries as 87-base-pair reads. The source study handled its data this way. Across the 670 or so repertoires, a later analysis counted 78 million or so unique TCR beta chains, some 11 million of which were shared by at least two donors. To remove PCR and sequencing errors, raw reads were error-corrected and collapsed into unique sequences using a nearest-neighbor algorithm that merged closely related sequences. Alignment of CDR3 sequences to IMGT reference sequences was used to assign V, D and J gene segments. For a sequence to be retained, a match of at least six nucleotides to both a V gene segment and a J gene segment was required. A rearrangement was called productive if the CDR3 had no stop codons and remained in frame with V and J, and every other rearrangement was called non-productive. Following IMGT convention, CDR3 was defined as the stretch from the second conserved V-encoded cysteine to the conserved J-encoded phenylalanine. In an earlier analysis of 587 of the donors, sequences lacking an unambiguous match to a single V gene segment were excluded. An earlier analysis of 587 of the donors classified V segments as functional when productive rearrangements were above 56.7% and as segregating when the standard deviation between donors was above 5%. A statistical classification framework was built for diagnosing cytomegalovirus status from the catalog of TCR beta chain sequences. V and J gene assignment, in a later analysis, came from comparing TCR nucleotide sequences with IMGT/GENE-DB human TR gene sequences. A later analysis assigned CDR3 sequences and most-parsimonious VDJ recombination scenarios with the TCRdist pipeline. In a later analysis, each TCR beta chain was defined by its CDR3 amino acid sequence together with its V-gene family, and reads without a unique V-gene family were excluded. In a later analysis, 450 to 600 highly shared, low-generation-probability nucleotide sequences were removed to address suspected cross-contamination and a sequencing artifact. For each public chain, a later analysis derived a clonal expansion index from normalized ranks of inferred template counts within each repertoire. Generation probabilities in a later analysis came from a VDJ recombination model fitted to out-of-frame rearrangements, and those results were checked against IGoR. A later analysis scored TCR-TCR, TCR-HLA and TCR-CMV co-occurrence with hypergeometric tests, applying a repertoire-size bias correction to TCR pairs. To estimate false discovery rates, a later analysis permuted the HLA or CMV assignments 20 times. In a later analysis, co-occurring TCRs were grouped using DBSCAN, with TCRdist sequence similarity added in when clustering inside HLA-allele-positive subsets. Repertoires with fewer than 30,000 or more than 120,000 public chains, plus five repertoires with anomalous nucleotide sharing, were excluded from co-occurrence clustering. Drawn from immuneACCESS, this table holds only the in-frame rearrangements with V and J called that TCRdb kept. Clones are partly lost; checked studies trace under half to an unresolved V gene and leave the rest unexplained. For V, J and clone size, that table is used; D and trimming come from the DNA. In all, the sample holds 100,000 to 150,000 clones, and 80% of those were seen once. Approximately 10% of the sample lies in the top ten.

The entry originates in a study of cytomegalovirus exposure and HLA in healthy donors (dated by TCRdb to about 2017). For context, the study as a whole: According to an earlier analysis of several hundred of the donors, about 179 million T cells yielded some 110 million unique TCR beta sequences and about 300 Gb of sequence data. Because of strong linkage in the cohort, roughly five DR-DQ haplotypes were treated as single units for association and clustering. To predict cytomegalovirus infection status, the study brought together high-throughput TCR immunosequencing, statistical association of individual TCRs with disease status, and machine learning. The number of typed donors differed by locus: roughly 629-640 for A, B, C, DRB1 and DQB1; 500 to 550 for DQA1; 606 for DPA1; and roughly 450 for DPB1. An early release that covered roughly 600 HLA-typed donors contained approximately 300 gigabases of sequencing data and 65 million to 100 million unique TCR sequences. The later analysis used no new phenotypic data to find candidate immune exposures, relying instead on TCR beta sequences and their occurrence across donors. The aim of the study was to test whether cataloging public T cell receptors could identify signatures of past pathogen exposure. The study profiled the T cell repertoires of 500 to 800 subjects by immunosequencing and related them to cytomegalovirus serostatus. Donor age, sex, ethnicity and CMV serostatus were compiled alongside the repertoire data. A separate validation cohort of approximately 120 different subjects was used in addition to the roughly 700-subject first cohort. A later analysis re-analyzed previously published TCR beta repertoires from 660 or so donors and added high-resolution HLA genotyping to study TCR occurrence patterns. Class I and class II HLA loci were covered by the typing at four-digit resolution. A later genetic analysis took genome-wide SNP genotypes for 398 of the 666 donors and used that subset as a discovery cohort. In an earlier analysis of 587 of the donors, high-throughput TCR beta sequencing was used to judge whether each TCR beta V gene segment behaved as functional or pseudogenic. The genetic ancestry cluster associated with self-reported Caucasian donors included 81% of the 398 genotyped donors. On average, roughly 250,000 unique TCR beta nucleotide sequences were sequenced per donor among about 400 genotyped donors of the cohort, with roughly 18% of those sequences being non-productive. All discovery cohort repertoires had been generated using a single sequencing platform.

CDR3 length: 16 amino acids, cysteine to phenylalanine. This entry keeps only the CDR3 DNA: 48 bases, framed from base 1. The junction carries 16 bases between V and J, which are trimmed by 4 bases and 0 bases respectively. Based on the germline V gene, the CDR1 and CDR2 sequences are MNHEY and SVGAGI. In total, fewer than 750 healthy bone marrow donors made up the cohort. All cohort members were sampled while nominally healthy, although unrecorded immune exposures were likely present. The donor tested CMV seropositive, placing the donor among the roughly 270 seropositive members of the cohort. A peripheral blood sample was provided by each donor, and peripheral blood mononuclear cells were used for TCR beta sequencing. The Qiagen DNeasy Blood Extraction Kit was used to extract genomic DNA from the blood cell samples. Study-wide conclusions, independent of this receptor: In a later analysis, HLA-associated TCR beta chains showed more clonal expansion and lower generation probabilities than non-associated chains that were equally common. In an earlier analysis of over 550 of the donors, most TCR beta V segments were observed in productive rearrangements about 87% or about 30% of the time, broadly matching IMGT annotations. In both the original and validation cohorts, the classifier was reported to diagnose cytomegalovirus status with high specificity and sensitivity. Some IMGT-functional V segments, including TRBV6-2 and TRBV6-3, could not be distinguished by the 87-base-pair reads and were therefore excluded. Approximately 16 rarely observed V segments, including chromosome 9 orphons, were excluded from the earlier analysis of almost 600 of the donors because counts were too low. Most CMV-associated TCR beta chains appeared to be HLA-restricted in a later analysis, and the HLA associations seemed to be driven largely by CMV exposure. Roughly uniform sequencing depth across donors was assumed in presence/absence analyses, although this assumption may not hold. Compared with the approximately 710-donor mean, donors in an Asian-associated ancestry cluster had fewer N-insertions in productive TCRs, according to a later genetic analysis. The study gave a list of some 150 TCR beta chains associated with cytomegalovirus. In this cohort, only TCR beta chains were sequenced, and detectable features were limited by the absence of alpha or paired-chain data. A later analysis found that TCR association rates varied across HLA loci, with DRB1 alleles showing the most associated TCRs and HLA-C alleles the fewest. The authors suggested that the approach could potentially be extended to other disease states and immunological phenotypes. A few of the identified cytomegalovirus-associated TCR beta chains were confirmed in vitro to be specific for cytomegalovirus antigens. Most TCR sequences were seen in very few donors, while some public TCRs were found in many individuals. Assigning TCR associations to individual alleles was difficult when HLA alleles, especially DR and DQ, strongly co-occurred. Specific HLA alleles were associated with over 15,000 TCR beta sequences at a false discovery rate of 0.05 in a later analysis. Because some donors lacked HLA typing at each locus, the association tests relied only on the typed subset. A cluster of highly shared sequence variants was judged likely to be a technical artifact of the sequencing pipeline. Correlated functional status among segregating V segments might reflect linkage disequilibrium, but an unknown experimental factor could not be ruled out. An association between a missense DCLRE1C variant and V-gene and J-gene trimming of TCR beta chains was found in a later genetic analysis and replicated in an independent cohort. For the cohort, immune exposure information was limited to CMV serostatus. In a later analysis, several top co-occurrence clusters were reported to appear linked to parvovirus B19, influenza, CMV and Epstein-Barr virus. A further reported finding was that TCR beta sequences accurately predicted the HLA-A and HLA-B alleles for most subjects in the first cohort.

Specimen: PBMCs. The source of this sequence is a man younger than 45 in good health and CMV-seropositive. This chain is built from TRBV6-5 and TRBJ2-7; 6 matching bases give a weak D call of TRBD1. The bases read TGTGCCAGCAGTTTTACCCCCGGACAGAGCTCCTACGAGCAGTACTTC. Protein translation: CASSFTPGQSSYEQYF.